This T cell receptor (beta chain) is from a study of spatial heterogeneity in lung cancer. Study-wide context: Consistently, beta-chain sequences turned up in larger numbers than alpha-chain sequences did.

This clonotype appeared many times. The antigen is unknown. All TCR cDNA molecules were individually tagged with a unique molecular identifier. TCRdb used MiXCR to reprocess the 5' RACE reads, holding one entry per CDR3 protein. The sample includes around 13,000 distinct CDR3 sequences, 14% of them seen just once. The CDR3 totals 15 residues. The germline V gene encodes CDR1 MGHRA and CDR2 YSYEKL. The germline V and J ends were trimmed by 1 base and 4 bases, with 14 bases remaining between them. General study points: Tumor TCRs that were ubiquitous and expanded showed up in blood more at resection than follow-up.

The time point: sample taken at primary tumor resection. Tumor, nontumor lung or frozen PBMC supplied whole RNA, sequenced without sorting. This receptor was obtained from a male donor with early-stage non-small cell lung cancer. The sample consisted of PBMCs, taken at surgery. The rearrangement links TRBV4-1 to TRBJ2-7, with D unclear. CDR3 region: CASSQGLSGLYEQYF. CDR3 bases: TGCGCCAGCAGCCAAGGGCTCTCCGGCCTTTACGAGCAGTACTTC.